What follows are 25 T cell receptor beta chains derived from one specimen sequenced in a study of blood T cell repertoires in COVID-19. The method was immunoSEQ multiplex PCR; TCRdb's version includes in-frame clones alone and lacks a portion of them. The repertoire has 150,000 to 200,000 clones, 80% to 90% of them found once; the top ten carry roughly 8.7%. Sequencing used peripheral blood. The receptors shown here come from a man aged 45-65 years with active or convalescent COVID-19.

The DNA of the CDR3 is TGCGCCAGCAGCCCCTCGGGACAAGCTAACACCGGGGAGCTGTTTTTT. It specifies CASSPSGQANTGELFF. The chain couples TRBV4-1 to TRBJ2-2; D may be TRBD1 (6 bases). Germline CDR1 is MGHRA and CDR2 is YSYEKL. This CDR3 spans 16 amino acids. Trimming shortened V by 4 bases and J by 2 bases, and 14 bases separated the two germline ends.

The chain links TRBV28 to TRBJ1-1; TRBD1 is a possible D gene (6 bases). This CDR3 comprises 16 residues. Trimming cost V 5 bases and J 0 bases, with 16 bases left between them. Per germline, CDR1 MDHEN and CDR2 SYDVKM. This CDR3 reads CASSPSDRFMNTEAFF. In DNA form, the CDR3 reads TGTGCCAGCAGTCCGTCGGACAGATTCATGAACACTGAAGCTTTCTTT.

This chain joins TRBV28 and TRBJ2-3; possible D gene TRBD2, 5 bases. Germline CDR1 is MDHEN and CDR2 is SYDVKM. The CDR3 is 13 residues long. V lost 2 bases, J lost 3 bases, and 6 bases lay in between. The CDR3 DNA is TGTGCCAGCAGTTTACGGGGAACAGATACGCAGTATTTT. Encoded protein: CASSLRGTDTQYF. The full variable domain, rest sourced from reference TRBV28 and TRBJ2-3, is DVKVTQSSRYLVKRTGEKVFLECVQDMDHENMFWYRQDPGLGLRLIYFSYDVKMKEKGDIPEGYSVSREKKERFSLILESASTNQTSMYLCASSLRGTDTQYFGPGTRLTVL.

This clone was found a few times. The chain couples TRBV5-1 to TRBJ2-6; no definite D call. The CDR3 runs to 15 residues. Germline loops: CDR1 SGHRS, CDR2 YFSETQ. Between the trimmed V and J ends, which lost 4 bases and 0 bases, there was a span of 8 bases. The DNA for the CDR3 is TGCGCCAGCAGCGACATTAGCTCTGGGGCCAACGTCCTGACTTTC. Translation: CASSDISSGANVLTF.

This clone appeared a few times. The genes are TRBV28 and TRBJ2-5; maybe TRBD1 (5 bases). Trimming stripped 2 bases from V and 3 bases from J, with 10 bases between. The CDR3 is made up of 14 amino acids. CDR1 and CDR2 (germline): MDHEN, SYDVKM. The CDR3 protein is CASSLAGPEETQYF. The DNA of the CDR3 is TGTGCCAGCAGTTTAGCAGGGCCTGAAGAGACCCAGTACTTC.

The V gene is TRBV18, the J gene TRBJ2-2, with 7 bases matching TRBD1. V lost 3 bases, J lost 3 bases, and 10 bases stayed unmatched. Germline CDR1 KGHSH, CDR2 LQKENI. The CDR3 length is 17 residues. CDR3 sequence reads: CASSPPTGNKDTGELFF. The CDR3 DNA sequence: TGTGCCAGCTCACCCCCGACAGGGAATAAGGACACCGGGGAGCTGTTTTTT. The complete variable domain, with remaining parts taken from reference TRBV18 and TRBJ2-2, reads NAGVMQNPRHLVRRRGQEARLRCSPMKGHSHVYWYRQLPEEGLKFMVYLQKENIIDESGMPKERFSAEFPKEGPSILRIQQVVRGDSAAYFCASSPPTGNKDTGELFFGEGSRLTVL.

The chain uses TRBV5-4 and TRBJ1-4, with D perhaps matching TRBD1 (5 bases). CDR3 size: 13 residues. V was shortened by 4 bases and J by 7 bases, with 11 bases between the two germline ends. Germline assignment: CDR1 SGHNT and CDR2 YYREEE (reference sequence). CDR3 residues: CASSDTGSEKLFF. In DNA, the CDR3 is TGTGCCAGCAGCGACACAGGATCTGAAAAACTGTTTTTT. Supplemented by reference TRBV5-4 and TRBJ1-4, the full variable domain reads ETGVTQSPTHLIKTRGQQVTLRCSSQSGHNTVSWYQQALGQGPQFIFQYYREEENGRGNFPPRFSGLQFPNYSSELNVNALELDDSALYLCASSDTGSEKLFFGSGTQLSVL.

This rearrangement joins TRBV11-2 to TRBJ2-1; 11 bases fit TRBD1. The germline V gene has CDR1 SGHAT and CDR2 FQNNGV. Trimming cost V 0 bases and J 14 bases; bases outside gene matches: 3. CDR3 size: 13 residues. The DNA for the CDR3 is TGTGCCAGCAGCTTAGAAGGACAGGGGGCGAAGTTCTTC. Translating gives CASSLEGQGAKFF.

The gene calls are TRBV7-9 and TRBJ2-1; no definite D call. The CDR3 loop spans 13 amino acids. Between the trimmed V and J ends, which lost 8 bases and 1 base, there was a span of 9 bases. In germline, CDR1 is SEHNR, CDR2 FQNEAQ (reference sequence). For the CDR3, the DNA is TGTGCCAGCCACACCGCTTCCTACAATGAGCAGTTCTTC. It specifies CASHTASYNEQFF.

CDR3 in amino acids: CATSSRGAPGRGPGELFF. CDR3 DNA sequence: TGTGCCACCAGCTCTCGGGGGGCACCGGGAAGAGGTCCCGGGGAGCTGTTTTTT. This chain links TRBV24-1 with TRBJ2-2, with D perhaps matching TRBD2 (7 bases). The CDR3 loop spans 18 amino acids. V lost 7 bases to trimming and J lost 6 bases, with 26 bases between them. Germline V gives CDR1 KGHDR, CDR2 SFDVKD.

The chain recombines TRBV5-6 with TRBJ1-1; D unclear. V lost 0 bases, J lost 4 bases, and 10 bases lay in between. Germline V CDR1 and CDR2: SGHDT, YYEEEE. The CDR3 has 14 amino acids. The CDR3 protein is CASSLGGVGTEAFF. CDR3 DNA sequence: TGTGCCAGCAGCTTGGGCGGGGTGGGCACTGAAGCTTTCTTT.

The J gene is TRBJ2-2, the V gene TRBV6-5; TRBD1 matches at 8 bases. V shed 0 bases and J 4 bases; nucleotides not matched to a gene: 1. The CDR3 spans 15 residues. Germline CDR1 and CDR2: MNHEY and SVGAGI. The CDR3 nucleotides are TGTGCCAGCAGTTACTCGGGACAGGCCACCGGGGAGCTGTTTTTT. This translates into CASSYSGQATGELFF.

The chain carries TRBV19 and TRBJ2-3, with 8 bases lining up with TRBD2. Germline V gene data show CDR1 as LNHDA and CDR2 as SQIVND (reference sequence). The CDR3 sequence is 15 residues long. V trimming: 6 bases; J trimming: 3 bases; junction bases outside the gene matches: 8. The CDR3 DNA sequence: TGTGCCAGTAGGCCCAGCGGGAGTATGACAGATACGCAGTATTTT. It specifies CASRPSGSMTDTQYF.

The chain combines TRBV19 with TRBJ1-2, with D perhaps matching TRBD1 (5 bases). CDR3 size: 10 residues. The germline V gene has CDR1 LNHDA and CDR2 SQIVND (reference sequence). V shed 9 bases and J shed 5 bases, with 7 bases lying between them. CDR3 amino acids: CASGGYGYTF. In DNA form, the CDR3 reads TGTGCCAGCGGGGGGTATGGCTACACCTTC.

The chain is built from TRBV6-5 and TRBJ1-2, with 7 bases fitting TRBD1. Germline-derived CDR1 and CDR2 are MNHEY and SVGAGI. J was trimmed by 6 bases and V by 6 bases; bases with no gene match: 7. CDR3 length: 13 residues. This CDR3 reads CASRIDRAHGYTF. The CDR3 region has the DNA TGTGCCAGCAGAATCGACAGGGCGCATGGCTACACCTTC.

The genes are TRBV5-6 and TRBJ1-2; D is ambiguous. Germline CDR1 reads SGHDT; CDR2 reads YYEEEE. The CDR3 loop spans 12 amino acids. Trimming removed 6 bases from V and 7 bases from J, with 13 bases in between. DNA for the CDR3: TGTGCCAGCACCCGGGGTTTGGGTGGCTACACCTTC. Its translation is CASTRGLGGYTF.

Regarding this clone: Its ends do not fully match the called genes, so a read error is possible. The chain combines TRBV5-1 with TRBJ2-7; no reliable D call. The CDR3 extends over 13 amino acids. Germline V gene sequence: CDR1 SGHRS, CDR2 YFSETQ. CDR3 in amino acids: CANSLAVFYEQYF. CDR3 bases: TGCGCCAACAGCTTGGCCGTCTTCTACGAGCAGTACTTC.

The J gene is TRBJ2-1, the V gene TRBV3-1 (or the pseudogene TRBV3-2); D is unclear. Trimming removed 4 bases at V and 7 bases at J, with 8 bases between. The germline CDR1 and CDR2 sequences are LGHDT and YNNKEL (reference sequence). CDR3 size: 12 residues. CDR3 nucleotide sequence: TGTGCCAGCAGCCCGACTTTTAATGAGCAGTTCTTC. Protein sequence: CASSPTFNEQFF.

There are a few counts of this clone. The CDR3 here is CATSRGREDGYTF. The CDR3 DNA is TGTGCCACCAGCAGGGGCAGGGAGGACGGCTACACCTTC. The rearrangement links TRBV15 to TRBJ1-2, with D possibly TRBD1 on 5 matching bases. Germline V gene data show CDR1 as LNHNV and CDR2 as YYDKDF (reference sequence). Between the trimmed V and J ends, which lost 3 bases and 8 bases, there was a span of 13 bases. The CDR3 has 13 amino acids.

The CDR3 sequence: CASSPIQGSGANVLTF. The CDR3, as DNA: TGCGCCAGCAGCCCCATCCAGGGTTCTGGGGCCAACGTCCTGACTTTC. The V call is TRBV4-1, the J call TRBJ2-6, with D possibly TRBD1 on 5 matching bases. Trimming left V 4 bases short and J 1 base short, with 11 bases between. Germline values: CDR1 MGHRA, CDR2 YSYEKL. The length of the CDR3 is 16 residues.

This clone was seen a few times. V usage is TRBV4-1 and J usage is TRBJ1-2, with 9 bases aligning to TRBD1. After removal of 0 bases from V and 4 bases from J, the junction contained 6 bases not matched to a gene. The CDR3 runs 16 residues. The germline V gene has CDR1 MGHRA and CDR2 YSYEKL. The CDR3 sequence is CASSQETTGGVYGYTF. As DNA, the CDR3 is TGCGCCAGCAGCCAAGAGACCACAGGGGGCGTCTATGGCTACACCTTC.

The chain recombines TRBV11-2 with TRBJ2-7, with 10 bases lining up with TRBD1. This CDR3 region has 13 residues. Germline CDR1 and CDR2: SGHAT and FQNNGV. With 3 bases clipped from V and 5 bases from J, the junction kept 1 base outside the gene matches. Here the CDR3 reads CASSFGQGDEQYF. Written as DNA, the CDR3 is TGTGCCAGCAGCTTCGGACAGGGGGACGAGCAGTACTTC.

The chain uses TRBV19 and TRBJ1-1, with unresolved D. CDR3 size: 14 residues. Deletions cut 3 bases from V and 10 bases from J, with 18 bases between. CDR1 LNHDA and CDR2 SQIVND come from the germline V gene (reference sequence). This CDR3 is CASSIPSQSGSAFF. CDR3 nucleotides: TGTGCCAGTAGTATTCCTAGCCAGTCGGGTTCAGCTTTCTTT.

Written as DNA, the CDR3 is TGCGCCAGCAGCCCGACTGGTCTTAATTCACCCCTCCACTTT. Translating it yields CASSPTGLNSPLHF. This chain uses TRBV4-1 with TRBJ1-6, with no clear D. CDR1 and CDR2 from the germline V gene are MGHRA and YSYEKL. V dropped 4 bases and J dropped 6 bases, with 10 bases sitting between them. The CDR3 contains 14 residues.

This clone appeared once. This chain joins TRBV2 and TRBJ2-1, with TRBD2 identical over 8 bases. The CDR3 extends over 16 amino acids. The ends lost 6 bases at V and 0 bases at J; junction bases unmatched: 7. Germline loops: CDR1 SNHLY, CDR2 FYNNEI. The CDR3 DNA is TGTGCCAGCAGGCAGGGTGCGGGAGGCTCCTACAATGAGCAGTTCTTC. Residues: CASRQGAGGSYNEQFF.